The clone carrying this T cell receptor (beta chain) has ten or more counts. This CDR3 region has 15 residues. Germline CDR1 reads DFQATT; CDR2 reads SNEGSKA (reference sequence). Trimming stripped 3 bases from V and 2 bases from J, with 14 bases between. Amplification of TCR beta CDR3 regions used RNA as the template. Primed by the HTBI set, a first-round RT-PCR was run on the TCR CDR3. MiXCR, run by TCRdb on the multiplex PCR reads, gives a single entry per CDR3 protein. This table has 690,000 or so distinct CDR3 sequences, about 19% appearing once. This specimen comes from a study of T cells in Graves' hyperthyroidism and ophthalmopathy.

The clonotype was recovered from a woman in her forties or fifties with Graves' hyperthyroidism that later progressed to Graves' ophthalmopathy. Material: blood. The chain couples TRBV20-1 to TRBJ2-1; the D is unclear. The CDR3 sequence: CSASLEETTYNEQFF. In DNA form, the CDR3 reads TGCAGTGCTAGCCTAGAAGAAACTACCTACAATGAGCAGTTCTTC.